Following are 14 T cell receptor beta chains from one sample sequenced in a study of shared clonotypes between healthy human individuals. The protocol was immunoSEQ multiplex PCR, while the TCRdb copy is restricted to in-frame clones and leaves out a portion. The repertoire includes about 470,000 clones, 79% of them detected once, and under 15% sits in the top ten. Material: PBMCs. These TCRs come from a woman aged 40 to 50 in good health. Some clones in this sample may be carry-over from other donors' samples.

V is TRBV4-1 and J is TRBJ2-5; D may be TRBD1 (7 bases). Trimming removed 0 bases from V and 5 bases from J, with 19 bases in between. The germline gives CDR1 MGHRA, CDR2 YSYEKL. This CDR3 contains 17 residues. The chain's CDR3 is CASSQDLARQGGETQYF. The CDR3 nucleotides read TGCGCCAGCAGCCAAGATTTGGCGAGACAGGGAGGCGAGACCCAGTACTTC.

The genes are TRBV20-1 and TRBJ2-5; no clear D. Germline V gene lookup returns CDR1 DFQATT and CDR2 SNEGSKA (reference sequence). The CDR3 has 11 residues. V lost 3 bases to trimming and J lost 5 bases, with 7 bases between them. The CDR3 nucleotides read TGCAGTGCTAGCTTCCTCGAGACCCAGTACTTC. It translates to CSASFLETQYF.

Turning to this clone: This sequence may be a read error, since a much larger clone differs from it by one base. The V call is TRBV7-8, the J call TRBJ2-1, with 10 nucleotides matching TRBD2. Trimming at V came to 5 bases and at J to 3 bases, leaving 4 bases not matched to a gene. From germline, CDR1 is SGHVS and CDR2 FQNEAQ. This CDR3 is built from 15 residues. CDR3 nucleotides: TGTGCCAGCAGCCCCCGGACTAGCGGCTACAATGAGCAGTTCTTC. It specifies CASSPRTSGYNEQFF.

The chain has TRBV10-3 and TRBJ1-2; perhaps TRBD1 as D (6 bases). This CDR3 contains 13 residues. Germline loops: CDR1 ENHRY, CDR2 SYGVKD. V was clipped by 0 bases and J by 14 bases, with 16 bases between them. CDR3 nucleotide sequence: TGTGCCATCAGTGAGTCGAGCGGGGGCCCCAGTACCTTC. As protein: CAISESSGGPSTF.

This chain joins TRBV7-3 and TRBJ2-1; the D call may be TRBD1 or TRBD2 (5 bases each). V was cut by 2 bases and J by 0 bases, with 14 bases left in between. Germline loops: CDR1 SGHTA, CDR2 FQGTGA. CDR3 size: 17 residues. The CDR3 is CASSLVGGVDSYNEQFF. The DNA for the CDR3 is TGTGCCAGCAGCTTAGTTGGGGGAGTGGACTCCTACAATGAGCAGTTCTTC.

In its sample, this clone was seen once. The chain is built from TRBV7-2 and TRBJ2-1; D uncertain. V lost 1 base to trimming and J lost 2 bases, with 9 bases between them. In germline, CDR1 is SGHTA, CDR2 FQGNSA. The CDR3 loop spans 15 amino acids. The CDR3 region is CASSLGPPPYNEQFF. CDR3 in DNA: TGTGCCAGCAGCTTAGGCCCACCCCCCTACAATGAGCAGTTCTTC.

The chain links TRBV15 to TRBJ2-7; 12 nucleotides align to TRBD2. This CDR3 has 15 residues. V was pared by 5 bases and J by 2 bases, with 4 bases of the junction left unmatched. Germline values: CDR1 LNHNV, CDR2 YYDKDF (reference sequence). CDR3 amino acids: CATSSGLAGPYEQYF. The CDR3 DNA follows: TGTGCCACCAGCTCTGGACTAGCGGGACCCTACGAGCAGTACTTC.

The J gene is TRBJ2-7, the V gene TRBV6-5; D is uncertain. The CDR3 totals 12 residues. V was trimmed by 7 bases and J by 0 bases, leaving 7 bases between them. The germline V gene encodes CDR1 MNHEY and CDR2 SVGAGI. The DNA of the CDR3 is TGTGCCAGCATGAACAACTCCTACGAGCAGTACTTC. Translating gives CASMNNSYEQYF.

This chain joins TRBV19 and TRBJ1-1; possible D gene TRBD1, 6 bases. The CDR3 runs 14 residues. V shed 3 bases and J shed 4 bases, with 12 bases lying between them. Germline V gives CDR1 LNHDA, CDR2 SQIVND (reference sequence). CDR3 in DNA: TGTGCCAGTAGTATGGGCAGGGGTGCCACTGAAGCTTTCTTT. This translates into CASSMGRGATEAFF.

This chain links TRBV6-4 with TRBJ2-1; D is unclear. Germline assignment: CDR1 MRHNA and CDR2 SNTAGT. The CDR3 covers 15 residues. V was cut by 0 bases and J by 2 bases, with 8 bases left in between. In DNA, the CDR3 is TGTGCCAGCAGTGACTCTGGAGTGGCCTACAATGAGCAGTTCTTC. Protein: CASSDSGVAYNEQFF.

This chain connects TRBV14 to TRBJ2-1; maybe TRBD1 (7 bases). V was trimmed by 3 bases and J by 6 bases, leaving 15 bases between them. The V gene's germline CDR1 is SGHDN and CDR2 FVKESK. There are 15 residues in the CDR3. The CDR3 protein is CASSQLSQGGNEQFF. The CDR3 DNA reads TGTGCCAGCAGCCAGTTGAGCCAGGGGGGCAATGAGCAGTTCTTC. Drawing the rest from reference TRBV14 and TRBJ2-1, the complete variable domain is EAGVTQFPSHSVIEKGQTVTLRCDPISGHDNLYWYRRVMGKEIKFLLHFVKESKQDESGMPNNRFLAERTGGTYSTLKVQPAELEDSGVYFCASSQLSQGGNEQFFGPGTRLTVL.

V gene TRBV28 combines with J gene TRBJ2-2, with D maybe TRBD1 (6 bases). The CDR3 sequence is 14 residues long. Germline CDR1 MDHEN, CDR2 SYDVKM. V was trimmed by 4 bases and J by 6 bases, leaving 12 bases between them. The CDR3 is CASSSTGQAGELFF. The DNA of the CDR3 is TGTGCCAGCAGTTCCACAGGGCAGGCCGGGGAGCTGTTTTTT.

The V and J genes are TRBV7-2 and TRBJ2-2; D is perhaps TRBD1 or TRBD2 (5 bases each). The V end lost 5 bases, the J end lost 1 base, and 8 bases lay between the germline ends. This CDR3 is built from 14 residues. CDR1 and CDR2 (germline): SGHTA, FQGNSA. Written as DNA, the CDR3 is TGTGCCAGCAGCCGTGGGGGGAACACCGGGGAGCTGTTTTTT. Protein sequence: CASSRGGNTGELFF.

The CDR3 DNA reads as TGTGCCAGCAGGGGGCCGAGCTCCTACAATGAGCAGTTCTTC. Translated: CASRGPSSYNEQFF. This chain joins TRBV7-3 and TRBJ2-1, with D possibly being TRBD1 (5 bases). The V end was cut by 6 bases, the J end by 0 bases, with 9 bases between. CDR1 SGHTA and CDR2 FQGTGA come from the germline V gene. CDR3 size: 14 residues.